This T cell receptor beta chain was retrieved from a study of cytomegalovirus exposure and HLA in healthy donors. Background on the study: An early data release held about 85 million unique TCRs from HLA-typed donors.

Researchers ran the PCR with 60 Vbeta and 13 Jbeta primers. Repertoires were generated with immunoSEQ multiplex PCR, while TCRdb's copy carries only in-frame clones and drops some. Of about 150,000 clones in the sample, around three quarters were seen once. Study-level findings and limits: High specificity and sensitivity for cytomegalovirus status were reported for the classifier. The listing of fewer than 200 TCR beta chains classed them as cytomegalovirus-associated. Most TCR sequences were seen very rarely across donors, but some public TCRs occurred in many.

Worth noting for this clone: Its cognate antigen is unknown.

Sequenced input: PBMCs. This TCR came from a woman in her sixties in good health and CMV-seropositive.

CDR3: CASSGGGSYNEQFF. The CDR3 DNA reads TGCGCCAGCAGCGGGGGAGGGTCATACAATGAGCAGTTCTTC. This chain joins TRBV5-1 and TRBJ2-1, with TRBD2 matching 7 bases. The CDR3 sequence is 14 residues long. In germline, CDR1 is SGHRS, CDR2 YFSETQ. Trimming removed 4 bases from V and 4 bases from J; junction bases left unmatched: 5.